The TCR beta chain under discussion was sequenced for a study of blood T cell repertoires in COVID-19. This clone occurred once. The identical CDR3 is also encoded by other nucleotide sequences in the sample. As originally analysed: Reference gene primers were amplified, and this amplification served to estimate nucleated cell counts. TCRdb keeps only in-frame clones here, not all; method: immunoSEQ multiplex PCR. The V and J calls and clone size come from that table; D and trimming were worked out from the DNA. The sample has over 130,000 clones, just over 85% seen once. The receptor's source is a man between 65 and 80 years old with acute or convalescent COVID-19. What was sequenced was peripheral blood.

The CDR3, as DNA: TGTGCCTGGGGACAGGGCCCCTACGAGCAGTACTTC. Encoded protein: CAWGQGPYEQYF. The V gene is TRBV30, the J gene TRBJ2-7, with 8 bases fitting TRBD1. Germline V CDR1 and CDR2: GTSNPN, SVGIG (reference sequence). CDR3 length: 12 residues. With 5 bases clipped from V and 2 bases from J, the junction kept 2 bases outside the gene matches. Full variable domain (remainder filled in from reference TRBV30 and TRBJ2-7): SQTIHQWPATLVQPVGSPLSLECTVEGTSNPNLYWYRQAAGRGLQLLFYSVGIGQISSEVPQNLSASRPQDRQFILSSKKLLLSDSGFYLCAWGQGPYEQYFGPGTRLTVT.